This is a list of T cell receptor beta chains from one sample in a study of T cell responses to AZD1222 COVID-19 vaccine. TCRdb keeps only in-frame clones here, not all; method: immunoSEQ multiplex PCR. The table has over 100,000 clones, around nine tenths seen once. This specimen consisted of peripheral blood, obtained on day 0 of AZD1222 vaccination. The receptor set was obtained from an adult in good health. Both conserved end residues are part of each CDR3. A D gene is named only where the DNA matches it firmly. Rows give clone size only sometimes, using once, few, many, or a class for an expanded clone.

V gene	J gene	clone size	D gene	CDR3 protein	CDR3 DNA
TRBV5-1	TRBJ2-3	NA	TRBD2	CASSGLAGAQDTQYF	TGCGCCAGCAGCGGACTAGCGGGGGCCCAGGATACGCAGTATTTT
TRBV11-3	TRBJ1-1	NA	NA	CASRLLNTEAFF	TGTGCCAGCAGGCTCTTGAACACTGAAGCTTTCTTT
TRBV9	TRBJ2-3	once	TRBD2	CASSLLGSGMSTDTQYF	TGTGCCAGCAGCTTACTAGGTAGCGGGATGAGCACAGATACGCAGTATTTT
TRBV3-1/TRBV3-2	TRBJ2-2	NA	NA	CASSKRTGTGELFF	TGTGCCAGCAGCAAAAGGACGGGGACCGGGGAGCTGTTTTTT
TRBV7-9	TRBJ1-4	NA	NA	CASSLTATNEKLFF	TGTGCCAGCAGCTTAACAGCAACTAATGAAAAACTGTTTTTT
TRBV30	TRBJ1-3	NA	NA	CAWSVSRVFSGNTIYF	TGTGCCTGGAGTGTATCCAGGGTCTTCTCTGGAAACACCATATATTTT
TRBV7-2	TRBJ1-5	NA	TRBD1	CASSLGGQGRLNQPQHF	TGTGCCAGCAGCTTAGGAGGACAGGGGCGCCTCAATCAGCCCCAGCATTTT
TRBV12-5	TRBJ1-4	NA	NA	CASGLGAEKLFF	TGTGCTAGTGGTTTGGGCGCTGAAAAACTGTTTTTT
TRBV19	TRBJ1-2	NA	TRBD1	CASSATGTGRNYGYTF	TGTGCCAGTAGCGCTACCGGGACAGGGAGGAACTATGGCTACACCTTC
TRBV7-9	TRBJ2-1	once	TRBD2	CASSLGLPVSEQFF	TGTGCCAGCAGCTTGGGACTACCGGTGTCGGAGCAGTTCTTC
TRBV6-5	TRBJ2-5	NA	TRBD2	CASSLVAGGRETQYF	TGTGCCAGCAGTTTGGTAGCGGGGGGGAGGGAGACCCAGTACTTC
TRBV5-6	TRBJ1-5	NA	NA	CASSLRANSNQPQHF	TGTGCCAGCAGCTTACGAGCTAATAGCAATCAGCCCCAGCATTTT
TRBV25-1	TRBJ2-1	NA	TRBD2	CASSADGTSNEQFF	TGTGCCAGCAGTGCCGACGGGACTAGTAATGAGCAGTTCTTC
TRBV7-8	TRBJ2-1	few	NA	CASSGMVAVYNEQFF	TGTGCCAGCTCTGGCATGGTAGCAGTCTACAATGAGCAGTTCTTC
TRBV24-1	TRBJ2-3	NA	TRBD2	CASKRGGGSRTDTQYF	TGTGCCTCCAAGCGGGGGGGCGGTTCTCGCACAGATACGCAGTATTTT
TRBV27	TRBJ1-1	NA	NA	CASSPGLRGTEAFF	TGTGCCAGCAGTCCAGGGCTCCGGGGCACTGAAGCTTTCTTT
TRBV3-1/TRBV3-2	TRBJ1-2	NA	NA	CASSQRGGRDYGYTF	TGTGCCAGCAGCCAAAGGGGAGGCAGAGACTATGGCTACACCTTC
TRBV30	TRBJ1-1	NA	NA	CAWSVQGGSGAFF	TGTGCCTGGAGTGTACAAGGGGGTTCCGGAGCTTTCTTT
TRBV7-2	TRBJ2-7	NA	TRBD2	CASSIGLAQKQYF	TGTGCCAGCAGCATCGGACTAGCTCAAAAGCAGTACTTC
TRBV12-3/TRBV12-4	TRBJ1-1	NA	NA	CASSLNGNTEAFF	TGTGCCAGCAGTTTGAACGGGAACACTGAAGCTTTCTTT
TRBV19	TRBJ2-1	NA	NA	CASSIDFRLPLDEQFF	TGTGCCAGTAGTATAGATTTCCGTCTCCCCCTCGATGAGCAGTTCTTC
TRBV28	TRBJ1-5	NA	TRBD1	CASSDRADQPQHF	TGTGCCAGCAGCGACAGGGCGGATCAGCCCCAGCATTTT
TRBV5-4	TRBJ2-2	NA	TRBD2	CASSLERTSGRAGFGGELFF	TGTGCCAGCAGCTTGGAACGGACTAGCGGGAGGGCCGGGTTTGGCGGGGAGCTGTTTTTT
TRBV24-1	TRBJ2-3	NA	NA	CATSDLRTDTQYF	TGTGCCACCAGTGATTTAAGGACAGATACGCAGTATTTT
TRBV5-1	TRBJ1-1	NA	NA	CASSFRGNTEAFF	TGCGCCAGCAGCTTCCGGGGGAACACTGAAGCTTTCTTT
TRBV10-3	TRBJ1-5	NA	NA	CAISESNSARNQPQHF	TGTGCCATCAGTGAGTCGAACTCCGCTCGAAATCAGCCCCAGCATTTT
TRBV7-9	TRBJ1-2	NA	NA	CASSFGGGYTF	TGTGCCAGCAGCTTCGGGGGTGGCTACACCTTC
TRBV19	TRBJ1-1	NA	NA	CASSSLFGVRQLVMMGAEAFF	TGTGCCAGTAGTTCCCTATTCGGGGTCCGACAACTAGTGATGATGGGCGCTGAAGCTTTCTTT
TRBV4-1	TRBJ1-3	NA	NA	CASSQVEMGVEGNTIYF	TGCGCCAGCAGCCAGGTCGAGATGGGGGTGGAAGGAAACACCATATATTTT
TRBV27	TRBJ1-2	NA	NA	CASSLSGNYGYTF	TGTGCCAGCTCTCTTAGCGGTAACTATGGCTACACCTTC
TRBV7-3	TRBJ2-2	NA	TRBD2	CASSCRRVFICGSSTGELFF	TGTGCCAGCAGCTGCCGCAGGGTGTTTATCTGCGGGAGTAGCACCGGGGAGCTGTTTTTT
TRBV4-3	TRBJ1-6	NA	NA	CASSQGTSPLSPLHF	TGCGCCAGCAGCCAGGGGACCTCGCCGCTTTCACCCCTCCACTTT
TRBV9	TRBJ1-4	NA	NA	CASSVKGGEKLFF	TGTGCCAGCAGCGTAAAGGGTGGTGAAAAACTGTTTTTT
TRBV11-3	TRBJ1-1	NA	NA	CASSIQGEGTEAFF	TGTGCCAGCAGCATACAGGGCGAGGGCACTGAAGCTTTCTTT
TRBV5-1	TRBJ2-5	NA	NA	CASSLQAGETQYF	TGCGCCAGCAGCCTACAAGCAGGAGAGACCCAGTACTTC
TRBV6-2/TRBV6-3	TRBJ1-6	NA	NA	CASSYSAFRRGNSPLHF	TGTGCCAGCAGTTACTCCGCCTTCAGAAGGGGGAATTCACCCCTCCACTTT
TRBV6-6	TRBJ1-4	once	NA	CASSPRGGRSPRNEKLFF	TGTGCCAGCAGTCCGCGGGGGGGCAGATCGCCTCGTAATGAAAAACTGTTTTTT
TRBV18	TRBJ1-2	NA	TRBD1	CASSQTGEANYGYTF	TGTGCCAGCTCACAAACAGGGGAAGCTAACTATGGCTACACCTTC
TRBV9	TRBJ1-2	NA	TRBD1	CASSTYRDRGNYGYTF	TGTGCCAGCAGCACCTACCGGGACAGGGGTAACTATGGCTACACCTTC
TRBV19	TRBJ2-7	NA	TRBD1	CASSIGDSTYEQYF	TGTGCCAGTAGTATAGGGGACAGTACCTACGAGCAGTACTTC
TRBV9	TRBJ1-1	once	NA	CASSPRDTIWGAFF	TGTGCCAGCAGCCCCCGGGACACCATCTGGGGAGCTTTCTTT